This T cell receptor (beta chain) was sequenced for a study of long-term antiretroviral therapy in people with HIV. At survey level, the immunoSEQ assay was run in its v3.0 version. Some clones are missing from TCRdb's copy, which holds only in-frame ones; the method was immunoSEQ multiplex PCR. Of about 26,000 clones in the sample, about 88% were seen once. Sequenced material: unsorted PBMCs, taken around 2.6 years after starting antiretroviral therapy. The origin of this receptor is a man aged 35 to 55 with HIV.

The CDR3 nucleotides are TGTGCCAGTAGCACAGGACTAGCGGGGGGACCGAACACCGGGGAGCTGTTTTTT. Its translation is CASSTGLAGGPNTGELFF. The rearrangement links TRBV19 to TRBJ2-2; 14 bases are shared with TRBD2. Per germline, CDR1 LNHDA and CDR2 SQIVND (reference sequence). The junction had 6 bases not matched to a gene; V was cut back by 6 bases and J by 0 bases. The CDR3 consists of 18 residues.